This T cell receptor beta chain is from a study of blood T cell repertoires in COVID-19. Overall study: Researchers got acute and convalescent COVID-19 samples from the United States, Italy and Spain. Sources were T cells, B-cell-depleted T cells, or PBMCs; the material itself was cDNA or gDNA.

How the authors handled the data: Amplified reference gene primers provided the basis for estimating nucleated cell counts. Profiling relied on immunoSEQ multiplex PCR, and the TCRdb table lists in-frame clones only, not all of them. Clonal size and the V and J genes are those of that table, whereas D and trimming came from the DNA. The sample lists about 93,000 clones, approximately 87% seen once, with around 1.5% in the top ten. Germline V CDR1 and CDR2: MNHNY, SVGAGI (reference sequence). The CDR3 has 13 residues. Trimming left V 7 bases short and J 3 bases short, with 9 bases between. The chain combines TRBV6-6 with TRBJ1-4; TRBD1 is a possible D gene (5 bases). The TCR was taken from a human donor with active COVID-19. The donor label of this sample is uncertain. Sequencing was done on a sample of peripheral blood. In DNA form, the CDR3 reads TGTGCCAGCAAGGAACAGGCTAATGAAAAACTGTTTTTT. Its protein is CASKEQANEKLFF.